Reported below is one T cell receptor beta chain. The antigen is undetermined. This CDR3 region has 13 residues. Germline CDR1 and CDR2: MNHEY and SVGEGT. This sample is drawn from a study of CXCR3-negative and CXCR3-positive naive CD8 T cells. Findings and limits, study-wide: Naive CXCR3-negative cells resembled naive CXCR3-positive cells in TRBV-TRBJ usage; memory cells differed. Much lower diversity was found in memory CD8+ cells, while both naive subsets had comparably high diversity.

Each TRB cDNA library was prepared by 5' RACE (with UMI labels). TCRdb reanalyzed the 5' RACE reads and collapses them to one entry per CDR3 protein, without DNA. This sample contains tens of thousands of distinct CDR3 sequences. Sequencing was performed on naive CXCR3- CD8+ T cells from blood. Subset specified: CD45RO-CCR7+CD27+CD95- naive CD8+ T cells lacking CXCR3 (TNR3-). This clonotype was sampled from a human donor in good health. Some clones in this sample may be carry-over from other donors' samples. This chain uses TRBV6-2 or TRBV6-3 with TRBJ2-1; checking the TCRdb D call of TRBD1 is not possible without DNA. CDR3 protein: CATYRGLYSEQLF.